This TCR beta chain comes out of a study of shared clonotypes between healthy human individuals. A note on this clone: What it binds is unknown.

Sequencing was performed with immunoSEQ multiplex PCR; in TCRdb, only in-frame clones are kept and a portion is missing. The table records 1.4 million to 1.5 million clones, roughly 96% of them present only once. The CDR3 covers 14 residues. The germline V gene has CDR1 MNHNY and CDR2 SVGAGI (reference sequence). The V gene end was trimmed by 6 bases and the J gene end by 1 base; junction bases not matched to a gene: 3. The study separated CD4+ cells into CD45RA+ naive and CD45RA-negative memory subsets. Study conclusions and caveats: Shared across a few donors were roughly 5.3% of the naive CD4 clonotypes. Generally, naive subsets (rather than memory subsets) showed larger estimated richness.

The V and J genes are TRBV6-6 and TRBJ2-3; 8 bases match TRBD1. The sequence was obtained from a man aged 25 to 40 in good health. The sequencing sample was made of naive CD4+ T cells sorted from blood. Sample subset: CD45RA+ positively selected. The CDR3 here is CASRLGQGTDTQYF. The CDR3 region has the DNA TGTGCCAGCAGACTGGGACAGGGCACAGATACGCAGTATTTT.